What follows describes a single TCR beta chain. Its antigen remains unidentified. The data belong to a study of cytomegalovirus exposure and HLA in healthy donors. Regarding the study as a whole: 87-base-pair reads could not separate some V segments, including TRBV6-2 and TRBV6-3. In a later analysis, V- and J-gene trimming of beta chains associated with a DCLRE1C missense variant, replicated independently. Available immune exposure information was restricted to CMV serostatus only. Presence/absence results assume similar sequencing depth per donor, which may not hold.

The ends lost 0 bases at V and 2 bases at J; junction bases unmatched: 14. There are 20 residues in the CDR3. The V gene's germline CDR1 is SGDLS and CDR2 YYNGEE. Both 60 Vbeta primers and 13 Jbeta primers went into the PCR. Sequenced by immunoSEQ multiplex PCR; TCRdb stores in-frame clones only, minus some. Counted here are approximately 140,000 clones, 78% occurring once; the ten biggest clones make up 2.8%. Material: PBMCs. The chain has TRBV9 and TRBJ2-6; 7 nucleotides align to TRBD1. The TCR comes from a male donor in good health and CMV-seronegative. Here the CDR3 reads CASSVEPFPDRVTGANVLTF. The CDR3 region has the DNA TGTGCCAGCAGCGTAGAGCCTTTTCCCGACAGGGTAACTGGGGCCAACGTCCTGACTTTC.